The clone carrying this T cell receptor (beta chain) showed up many times. The CDR3 consists of 15 residues. The V segment lost 4 bases and the J segment 7 bases; nucleotides outside the gene matches: 2. Germline CDR1 is SGHRS and CDR2 is YFSETQ. Combining iRepertoire HTBI primers with Arm-PCR of CDR3 regions, the authors built TCR beta libraries. TCRdb used MiXCR to reprocess the multiplex PCR reads, holding one entry per CDR3 protein. The sample includes 440,000 or so distinct CDR3 sequences, 15% seen only once; the top ten take 15% to 20%. The sample's time point: newly diagnosed GD, antithyroid drugs for less than 3 months. Scientists built the TCR library using RNA that was extracted from PBMCs. This sample stems from a study of regulatory T cells in long-lasting Graves disease. In addition, the sample was reused for a study of T cells in Graves' hyperthyroidism and ophthalmopathy.

The source is a woman between 25 and 40 years old with Graves disease. The V gene is TRBV5-1, the J gene TRBJ2-1, with TRBD2 matching over 16 bases. The starting material was peripheral blood mononuclear cells (PBMCs), obtained at new diagnosis, from a patient treated with antithyroid drugs. The CDR3 DNA is TGCGCCAGCAGCGGGGGACTAGCGGGAGGGAATGAGCAGTTCTTC. Translating gives CASSGGLAGGNEQFF.